This TCR beta chain was obtained from a study of T cell responses to AZD1222 COVID-19 vaccine. Findings and limits, study-wide: Of spike-specific TCRs, nearly half reportedly target regions left unmutated in variants. Baseline serology detected seropositivity in only six or seven AZD1222 recipients. Regions 160-218 and 743-854 dominated among vaccine-associated CD4 TCRs spanning spike. There were repertoire samples only from the period after the peak T cell response.

The CDR3 runs 15 residues. J was trimmed by 4 bases and V by 0 bases; bases with no gene match: 4. The germline V gene encodes CDR1 SGHRS and CDR2 YFSETQ. As concerns this clone: The antigen is unknown.

Clones were read by immunoSEQ multiplex PCR, and TCRdb kept only the in-frame ones, dropping some. This sample has over 85,000 clones, with approximately 90% found just once. This specimen consisted of peripheral blood, obtained on day 0 of AZD1222 vaccination. The gene calls are TRBV5-1 and TRBJ2-1; 7 bases agree with TRBD1. This clonotype originated in an adult in good health. The CDR3 DNA reads as TGCGCCAGCAGCTTGGCGGGGACAGTGTACAATGAGCAGTTCTTC. It is translated as CASSLAGTVYNEQFF. Full variable domain (outside the CDR3, taken from reference TRBV5-1 and TRBJ2-1): KAGVTQTPRYLIKTRGQQVTLSCSPISGHRSVSWYQQTPGQGLQFLFEYFSETQRNKGNFPGRFSGRQFSNSRSEMNVSTLELGDSALYLCASSLAGTVYNEQFFGPGTRLTVL.